The 4 T cell receptor beta chains below were found in one sample sequenced in a study of spatial heterogeneity in lung cancer. Points from the study as a whole: The number of expanded tumor alpha and beta chains correlated with mutation number.

Time point indicated: sample taken at primary tumor resection. These receptors lack a known antigen. TCRdb processed the 5' RACE reads anew with MiXCR; each CDR3 protein has one entry. Found here are approximately 2,300 distinct CDR3 sequences, 15% to 20% of them singletons; the top ten hold 8% to 10%. Sequencing used lung tumor tissue, obtained at surgery. The receptors were sampled from a male donor with early-stage non-small cell lung cancer.

This clonotype rates as medium-sized. This chain links TRBV11-2 with TRBJ1-5; D is ambiguous. The CDR3 contains 13 residues. V was cut by 3 bases and J by 4 bases, with 7 bases left in between. Germline V CDR1 and CDR2: SGHAT, FQNNGV. The CDR3 DNA reads as TGTGCCAGCAGCTTGGGTTTTAATCAGCCCCAGCATTTT. It specifies CASSLGFNQPQHF.

This clonotype is termed medium-sized. The rearrangement uses TRBV7-2 and TRBJ2-1, with D perhaps matching TRBD2 (7 bases). This CDR3 is 15 amino acids long. Germline V gene sequence: CDR1 SGHTA, CDR2 FQGNSA. Trimming left V 4 bases short and J 9 bases short, with 19 bases between. The CDR3 sequence is CASSWAGGQVSEQFF. The CDR3 DNA sequence: TGTGCCAGCAGCTGGGCCGGGGGGCAGGTTTCTGAGCAGTTCTTC.

In this sample, this clonotype is medium-sized. This chain joins TRBV30 and TRBJ1-1; D not resolved. The germline V and J ends were trimmed by 4 bases and 1 base, with 4 bases remaining between them. Germline V lookup: CDR1 GTSNPN, CDR2 SVGIG (reference sequence). The CDR3 is made up of 11 amino acids. CDR3 sequence: CAWKGNTEAFF. The DNA of the CDR3 is TGTGCCTGGAAGGGGAACACTGAAGCTTTCTTT.

This clonotype was seen more than once but under ten times. The chain has TRBV5-1 and TRBJ1-2; no clear D. The V end was cut by 2 bases, the J end by 5 bases, with 16 bases between. CDR1 is SGHRS and CDR2 is YFSETQ in the germline V gene. The CDR3 has 15 amino acids. CDR3 region: CASSFLFGKRYGYTF. CDR3 in DNA: TGCGCCAGCAGCTTCCTATTCGGGAAAAGATATGGCTACACCTTC. The full variable domain, rest sourced from reference TRBV5-1 and TRBJ1-2, is KAGVTQTPRYLIKTRGQQVTLSCSPISGHRSVSWYQQTPGQGLQFLFEYFSETQRNKGNFPGRFSGRQFSNSRSEMNVSTLELGDSALYLCASSFLFGKRYGYTFGSGTRLTVV.